This entry concerns a single T cell receptor beta chain. Reverse transcription of about 0.45 to 1 ug RNA used random hexamers. Each CDR3 protein is one row after TCRdb ran MiXCR on the immunoSEQ multiplex PCR reads. The sample has about 400,000 distinct CDR3 sequences, more than 80% seen once. The data were taken from a study of CD8 T cells in Susac syndrome. In germline, CDR1 is WNHNN, CDR2 SYGVQD (reference sequence). This CDR3 comprises 14 residues. The ends were cut back, 3 bases at V and 6 bases at J, with 11 bases in the middle. Negative isolation was used for CD8+ and CD4+ T cells, and FACS enrichment was applied to TEMRA cells.

The sequence came from a human donor with multiple sclerosis. This chain connects TRBV10-1 to TRBJ2-2; D not certain. Sequencing used CD8+ T cells from PBMCs. The DNA of the CDR3 is TGCGCCAGCAGTGAAGTCTGGCTTTCCGGGGAGCTGTTTTTT. It codes for CASSEVWLSGELFF.